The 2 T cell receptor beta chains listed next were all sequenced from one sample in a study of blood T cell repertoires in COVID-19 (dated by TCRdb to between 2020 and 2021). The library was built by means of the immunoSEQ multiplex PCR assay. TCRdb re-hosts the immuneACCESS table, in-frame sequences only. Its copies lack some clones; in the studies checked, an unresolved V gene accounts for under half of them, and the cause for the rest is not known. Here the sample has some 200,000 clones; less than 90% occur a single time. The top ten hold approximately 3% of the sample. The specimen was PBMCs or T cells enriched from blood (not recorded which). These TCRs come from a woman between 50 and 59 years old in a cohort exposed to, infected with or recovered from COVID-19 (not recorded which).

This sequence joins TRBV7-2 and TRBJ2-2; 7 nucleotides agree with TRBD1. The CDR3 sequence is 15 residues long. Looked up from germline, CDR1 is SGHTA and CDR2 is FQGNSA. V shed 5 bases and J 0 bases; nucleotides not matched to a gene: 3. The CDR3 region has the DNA TGTGCCAGCAGCAGTACAGGGGCGAACACCGGGGAGCTGTTTTTT. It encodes CASSSTGANTGELFF. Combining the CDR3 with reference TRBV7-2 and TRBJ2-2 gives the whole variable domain GAGVSQSPSNKVTEKGKDVELRCDPISGHTALYWYRQSLGQGLEFLIYFQGNSAPDKSGLPSDRFSAERTGGSVSTLTIQRTQQEDSAVYLCASSSTGANTGELFFGEGSRLTVL.

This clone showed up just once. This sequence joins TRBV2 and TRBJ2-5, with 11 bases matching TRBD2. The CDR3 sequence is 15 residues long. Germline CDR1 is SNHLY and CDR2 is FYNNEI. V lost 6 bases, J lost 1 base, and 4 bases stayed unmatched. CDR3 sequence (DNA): TGTGCCAGCAGAGCTGGGACTAGCGGCCAAGAGACCCAGTACTTC. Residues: CASRAGTSGQETQYF. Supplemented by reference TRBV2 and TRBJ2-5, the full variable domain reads EPEVTQTPSHQVTQMGQEVILRCVPISNHLYFYWYRQILGQKVEFLVSFYNNEISEKSEIFDDQFSVERPDGSNFTLKIRSTKLEDSAMYFCASRAGTSGQETQYFGPGTRLLVL.